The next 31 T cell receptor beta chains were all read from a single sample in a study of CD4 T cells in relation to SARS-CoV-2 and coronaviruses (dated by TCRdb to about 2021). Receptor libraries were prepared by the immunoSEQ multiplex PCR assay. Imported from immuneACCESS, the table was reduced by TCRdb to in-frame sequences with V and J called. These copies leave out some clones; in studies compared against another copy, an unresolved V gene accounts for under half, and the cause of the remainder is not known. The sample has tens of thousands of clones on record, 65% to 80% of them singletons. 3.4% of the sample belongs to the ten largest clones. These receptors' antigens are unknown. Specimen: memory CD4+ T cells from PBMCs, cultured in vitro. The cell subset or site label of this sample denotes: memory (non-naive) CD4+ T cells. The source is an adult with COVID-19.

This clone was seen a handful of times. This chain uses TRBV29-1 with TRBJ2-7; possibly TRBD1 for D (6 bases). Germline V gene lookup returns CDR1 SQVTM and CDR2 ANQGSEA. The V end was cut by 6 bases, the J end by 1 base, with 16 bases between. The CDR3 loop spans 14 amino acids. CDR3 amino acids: CSVMHQQGSYEQYF. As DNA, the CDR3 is TGCAGCGTAATGCACCAACAGGGTTCCTACGAGCAGTACTTC.

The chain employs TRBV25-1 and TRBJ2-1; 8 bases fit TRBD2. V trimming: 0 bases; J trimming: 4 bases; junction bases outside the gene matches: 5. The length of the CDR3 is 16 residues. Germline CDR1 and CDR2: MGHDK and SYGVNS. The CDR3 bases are TGTGCCAGCAGTGAATATTCGGGAGGGCAGTACAATGAGCAGTTCTTC. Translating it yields CASSEYSGGQYNEQFF.

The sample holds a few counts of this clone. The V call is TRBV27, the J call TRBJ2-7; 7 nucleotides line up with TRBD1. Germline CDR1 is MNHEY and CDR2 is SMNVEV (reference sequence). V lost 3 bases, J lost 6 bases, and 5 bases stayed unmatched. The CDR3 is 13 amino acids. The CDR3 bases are TGTGCCAGCAGTTTGGGACAGTCTCTCGAGCAGTACTTC. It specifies CASSLGQSLEQYF.

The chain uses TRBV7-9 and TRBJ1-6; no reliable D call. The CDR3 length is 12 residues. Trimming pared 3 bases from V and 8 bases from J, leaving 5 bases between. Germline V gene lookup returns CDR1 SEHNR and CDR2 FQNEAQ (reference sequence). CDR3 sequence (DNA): TGTGCCAGCAGCTTTGACGATTCACCCCTCCACTTT. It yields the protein CASSFDDSPLHF.

CDR3 loop: CASSSGLAGAWNNEQFF. The CDR3 nucleotides are TGTGCCAGCAGCTCGGGACTAGCGGGAGCGTGGAACAATGAGCAGTTCTTC. This sequence joins TRBV5-6 and TRBJ2-1; 14 bases agree with TRBD2. V was pared by 3 bases and J by 5 bases, with 7 bases of the junction left unmatched. This CDR3 has 17 residues. Germline CDR1 reads SGHDT; CDR2 reads YYEEEE.

The CDR3 here is CASSAAIAGSHNEQFF. The CDR3, as DNA: TGTGCCAGCAGCGCAGCAATAGCGGGAAGCCACAATGAGCAGTTCTTC. The chain recombines TRBV2 with TRBJ2-1; 8 bases match TRBD2. This CDR3 region has 16 residues. V lost 6 bases and J lost 5; bases outside the gene matches: 12. Germline CDR1 is SNHLY and CDR2 is FYNNEI.

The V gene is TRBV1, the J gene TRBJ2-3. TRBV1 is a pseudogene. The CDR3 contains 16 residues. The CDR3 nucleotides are TGCACCAGCAGCCAAGAAGTAAGGGACCACACAGATACGCAGTATTTT. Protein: CTSSQEVRDHTDTQYF.

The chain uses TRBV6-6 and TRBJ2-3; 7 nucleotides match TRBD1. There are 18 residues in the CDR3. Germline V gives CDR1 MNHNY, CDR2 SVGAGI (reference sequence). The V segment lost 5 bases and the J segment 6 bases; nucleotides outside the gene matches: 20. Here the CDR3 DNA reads TGTGCCAGCAGTCCCCCCTCCGGGACAGTGGGGCGGTGGGATACGCAGTATTTT. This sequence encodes CASSPPSGTVGRWDTQYF.

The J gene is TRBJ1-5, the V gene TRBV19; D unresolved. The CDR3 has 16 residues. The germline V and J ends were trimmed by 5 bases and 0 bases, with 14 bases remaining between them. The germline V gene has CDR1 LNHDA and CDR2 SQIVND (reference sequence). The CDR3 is CASSSGLGDSNQPQHF. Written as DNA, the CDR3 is TGTGCCAGTAGTTCAGGATTGGGTGATAGCAATCAGCCCCAGCATTTT.

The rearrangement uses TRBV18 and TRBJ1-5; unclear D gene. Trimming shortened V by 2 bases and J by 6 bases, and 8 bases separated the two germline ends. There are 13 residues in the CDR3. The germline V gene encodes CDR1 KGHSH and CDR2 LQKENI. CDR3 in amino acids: CASSPGVSQPQHF. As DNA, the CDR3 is TGTGCCAGCTCACCAGGGGTTAGTCAGCCCCAGCATTTT. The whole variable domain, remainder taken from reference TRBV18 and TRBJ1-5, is NAGVMQNPRHLVRRRGQEARLRCSPMKGHSHVYWYRQLPEEGLKFMVYLQKENIIDESGMPKERFSAEFPKEGPSILRIQQVVRGDSAAYFCASSPGVSQPQHFGDGTRLSIL.

The CDR3 spells CASSLQENTEAFF. CDR3 sequence (DNA): TGTGCCAGCAGCTTACAAGAGAACACTGAAGCTTTCTTT. The V and J genes are TRBV11-2 and TRBJ1-1; the D is unclear. The ends were cut back, 2 bases at V and 1 base at J, with 5 bases in the middle. Germline V lookup: CDR1 SGHAT, CDR2 FQNNGV. This CDR3 is built from 13 residues.

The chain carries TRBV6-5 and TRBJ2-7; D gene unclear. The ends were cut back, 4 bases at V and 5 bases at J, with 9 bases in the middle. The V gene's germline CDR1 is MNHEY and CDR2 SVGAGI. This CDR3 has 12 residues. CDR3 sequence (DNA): TGTGCCAGCAGTTTGATGGGCGACGAGCAGTACTTC. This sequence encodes CASSLMGDEQYF.

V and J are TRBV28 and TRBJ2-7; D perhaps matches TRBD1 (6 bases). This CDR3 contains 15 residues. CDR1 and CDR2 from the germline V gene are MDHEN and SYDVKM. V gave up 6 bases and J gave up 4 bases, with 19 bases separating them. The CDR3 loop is CASRRLGHSNYEQYF. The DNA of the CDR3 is TGTGCCAGCAGGCGGTTGGGACACTCCAATTACGAGCAGTACTTC.

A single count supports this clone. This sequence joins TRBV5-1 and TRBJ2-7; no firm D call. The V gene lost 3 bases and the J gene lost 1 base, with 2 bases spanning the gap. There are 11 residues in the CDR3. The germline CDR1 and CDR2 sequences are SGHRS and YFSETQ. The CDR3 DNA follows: TGCGCCAGCAGCTCATCCTACGAGCAGTACTTC. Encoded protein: CASSSSYEQYF.

The chain's CDR3 is CASSPDPLSYEQYF. As DNA, the CDR3 is TGTGCCAGCAGCCCAGATCCTCTGAGCTACGAGCAGTACTTC. V usage is TRBV9 and J usage is TRBJ2-7; D uncertain. Germline lookup yields CDR1 SGDLS and CDR2 YYNGEE. Trimming left V 4 bases short and J 3 bases short, with 14 bases between. CDR3 size: 14 residues.

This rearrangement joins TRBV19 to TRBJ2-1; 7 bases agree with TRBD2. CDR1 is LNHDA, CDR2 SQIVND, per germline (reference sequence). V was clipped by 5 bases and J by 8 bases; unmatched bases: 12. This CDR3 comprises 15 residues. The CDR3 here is CASSVTGLPMYEQFF. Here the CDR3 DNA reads TGTGCCAGTAGTGTCACGGGACTACCGATGTATGAGCAGTTCTTC.

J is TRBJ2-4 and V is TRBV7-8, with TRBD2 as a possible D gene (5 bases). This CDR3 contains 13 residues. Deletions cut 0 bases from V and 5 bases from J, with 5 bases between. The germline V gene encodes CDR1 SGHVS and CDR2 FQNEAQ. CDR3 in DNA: TGTGCCAGCAGCTTAGCACTAGAAAACATTCAGTACTTC. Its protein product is CASSLALENIQYF.

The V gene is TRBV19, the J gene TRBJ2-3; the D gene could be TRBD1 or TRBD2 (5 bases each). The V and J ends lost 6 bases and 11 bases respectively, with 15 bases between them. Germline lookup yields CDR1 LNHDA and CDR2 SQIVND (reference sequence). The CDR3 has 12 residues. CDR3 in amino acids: CASRGTNWEQYF. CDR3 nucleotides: TGTGCCAGTAGGGGGACGAATTGGGAGCAGTATTTT.

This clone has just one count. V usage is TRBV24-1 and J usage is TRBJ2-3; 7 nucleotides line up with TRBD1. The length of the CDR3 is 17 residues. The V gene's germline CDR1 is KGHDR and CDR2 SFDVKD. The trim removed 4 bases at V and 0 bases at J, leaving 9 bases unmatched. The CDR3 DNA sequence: TGTGCCACCAGTGACCCTCGACAGGGAACAAGCACAGATACGCAGTATTTT. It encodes CATSDPRQGTSTDTQYF.

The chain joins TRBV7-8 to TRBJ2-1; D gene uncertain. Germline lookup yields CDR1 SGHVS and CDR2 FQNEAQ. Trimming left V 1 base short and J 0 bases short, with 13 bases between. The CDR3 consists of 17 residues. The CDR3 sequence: CASSLGSAGVSYNEQFF. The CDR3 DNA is TGTGCCAGCAGCTTAGGGTCGGCAGGCGTCTCCTACAATGAGCAGTTCTTC.

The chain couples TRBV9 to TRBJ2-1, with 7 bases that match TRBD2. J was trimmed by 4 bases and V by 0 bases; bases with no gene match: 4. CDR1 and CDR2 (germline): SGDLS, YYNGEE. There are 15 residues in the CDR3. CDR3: CASSVVASGYNEQFF. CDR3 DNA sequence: TGTGCCAGCAGCGTAGTGGCTAGCGGATACAATGAGCAGTTCTTC.

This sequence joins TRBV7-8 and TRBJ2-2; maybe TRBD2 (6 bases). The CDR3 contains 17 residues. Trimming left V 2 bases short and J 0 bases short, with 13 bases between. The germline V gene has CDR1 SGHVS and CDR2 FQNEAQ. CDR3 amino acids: CASSLREGGSNTGELFF. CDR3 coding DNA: TGTGCCAGCAGCTTACGAGAGGGAGGCTCGAACACCGGGGAGCTGTTTTTT.

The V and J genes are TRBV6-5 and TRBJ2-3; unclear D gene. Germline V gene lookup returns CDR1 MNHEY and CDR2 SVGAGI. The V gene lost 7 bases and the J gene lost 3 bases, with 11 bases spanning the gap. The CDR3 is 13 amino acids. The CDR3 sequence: CASTLLLTDTQYF. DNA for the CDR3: TGTGCCAGCACACTACTGTTGACAGATACGCAGTATTTT.

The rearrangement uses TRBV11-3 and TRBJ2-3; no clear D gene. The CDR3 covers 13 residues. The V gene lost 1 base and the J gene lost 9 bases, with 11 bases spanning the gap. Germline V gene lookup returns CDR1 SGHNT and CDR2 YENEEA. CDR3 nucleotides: TGTGCCAGCAGCTTAGGTTTCGTGGGGACGCAGTATTTT. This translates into CASSLGFVGTQYF.

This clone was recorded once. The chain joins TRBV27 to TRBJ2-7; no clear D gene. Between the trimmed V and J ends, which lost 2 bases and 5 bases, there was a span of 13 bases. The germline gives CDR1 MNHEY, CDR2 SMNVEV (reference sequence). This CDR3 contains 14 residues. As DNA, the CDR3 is TGTGCCAGCAGTTTAATCACGACACTCAACGAGCAGTACTTC. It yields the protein CASSLITTLNEQYF.

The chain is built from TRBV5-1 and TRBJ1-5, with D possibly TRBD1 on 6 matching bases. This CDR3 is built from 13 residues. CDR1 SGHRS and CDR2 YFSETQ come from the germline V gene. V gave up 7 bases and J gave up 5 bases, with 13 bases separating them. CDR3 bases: TGCGCCAGCCCAACCAGGGGCGATCAGCCCCAGCATTTT. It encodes CASPTRGDQPQHF.

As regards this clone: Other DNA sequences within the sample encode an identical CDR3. CDR3 loop: CASSLGLAGGETQYF. CDR3 sequence (DNA): TGCGCCAGCAGCCTCGGACTAGCGGGGGGGGAGACCCAGTACTTC. The rearrangement joins TRBV5-1 to TRBJ2-5, with 15 bases fitting TRBD2. The CDR3 length is 15 residues. The junction had 3 bases not matched to a gene; V was cut back by 4 bases and J by 5 bases. Germline CDR1 and CDR2: SGHRS and YFSETQ.

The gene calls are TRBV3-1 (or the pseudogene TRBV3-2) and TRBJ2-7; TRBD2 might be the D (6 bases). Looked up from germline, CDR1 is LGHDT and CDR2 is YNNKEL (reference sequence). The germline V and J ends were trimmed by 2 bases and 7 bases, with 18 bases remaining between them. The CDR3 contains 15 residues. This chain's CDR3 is CASSQPGLGVIEQYF. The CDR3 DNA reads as TGTGCCAGCAGCCAACCGGGACTTGGGGTAATTGAGCAGTACTTC.

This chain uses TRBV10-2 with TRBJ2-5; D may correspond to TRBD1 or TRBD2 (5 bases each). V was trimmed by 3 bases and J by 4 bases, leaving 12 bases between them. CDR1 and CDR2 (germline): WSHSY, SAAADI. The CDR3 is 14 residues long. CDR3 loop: CASSDMGGGETQYF. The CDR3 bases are TGCGCCAGCAGTGATATGGGTGGGGGAGAGACCCAGTACTTC.

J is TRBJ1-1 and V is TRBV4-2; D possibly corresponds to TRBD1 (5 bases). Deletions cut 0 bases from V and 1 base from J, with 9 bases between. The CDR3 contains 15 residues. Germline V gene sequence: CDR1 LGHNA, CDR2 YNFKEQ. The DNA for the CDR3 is TGTGCCAGCAGCCAAGAGTATGGACAGAACACTGAAGCTTTCTTT. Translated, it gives CASSQEYGQNTEAFF.

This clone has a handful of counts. The CDR3, as DNA: TGTGCCTGGGCCCGGACTGATACAGATACGCAGTATTTT. Protein sequence: CAWARTDTDTQYF. This chain connects TRBV30 to TRBJ2-3, with TRBD2 as a possible D gene (5 bases). The CDR3 consists of 13 residues. V lost 5 bases and J lost 3, with 12 bases in between. Germline CDR1 GTSNPN, CDR2 SVGIG (reference sequence).